The rows below give T cell receptor beta chains drawn from one sample of a study of shared clonotypes between healthy human individuals. Data came from immunoSEQ multiplex PCR; TCRdb stores just in-frame clones and leaves some out. The sample has roughly 2.5 million clones; approximately 92% are singletons. The specimen sequenced was naive CD4+ T cells sorted from blood. These receptors were collected from a man between 18 and 35 years old in good health. The CDR3 runs from the conserved cysteine through the conserved F or W. The D gene is left open where the match is weak. Clone size is stated in some rows and not others, as once, few, many or a class when expanded.

J,D,V,size,length,CDR3,DNA
TRBJ2-5,-,TRBV27,-,14,CASSLTGLIETQYF,TGTGCCAGCAGTTTAACTGGGCTGATAGAGACCCAGTACTTC
TRBJ1-6,-,TRBV5-7,-,16,CASSLVGQQINSPLHF,TGTGCCAGCAGCTTGGTAGGACAGCAGATTAATTCACCCCTCCACTTT
TRBJ2-2,TRBD1,TRBV5-1,-,15,CASSLGDRYTGELFF,TGCGCCAGCAGCTTGGGGGACAGGTACACCGGGGAGCTGTTTTTT
TRBJ1-6,-,TRBV9,-,16,CASSVGLAGFYSPLHF,TGTGCCAGCAGCGTAGGCTTGGCAGGTTTTTATTCACCCCTCCACTTT
TRBJ2-5,-,TRBV7-2,-,13,CASSSSSLETQYF,TGTGCCAGCAGCTCGTCTTCGCTGGAGACCCAGTACTTC
TRBJ2-7,-,TRBV21-1,-,15,CASSPGNNSLGEQYF,TGTGCCAGCAGCCCCGGGAACAATTCCTTAGGGGAGCAGTACTTC
TRBJ2-3,TRBD2,TRBV10-3,-,16,CAISSTSGTSTDTQYF,TGTGCCATCAGTTCGACTAGCGGGACTAGCACAGATACGCAGTATTTT
TRBJ2-3,-,TRBV11-2,-,12,CASSLRSDTQYF,TGTGCCAGCAGCTTACGTTCGGATACGCAGTATTTT
TRBJ1-3,-,TRBV10-3,-,12,CAISEREDTIYF,TGTGCCATCAGTGAAAGGGAAGACACCATATATTTT
TRBJ2-3,-,TRBV11-2,-,15,CASSLEGARADTQYF,TGTGCCAGCAGCTTAGAGGGGGCTCGGGCAGATACGCAGTATTTT
TRBJ1-4,-,TRBV6-5,-,15,CASSTALTTNEKLFF,TGTGCCAGCAGTACAGCCCTAACAACTAATGAAAAACTGTTTTTT
TRBJ1-2,-,TRBV6-6,-,12,CASSYGGVGYTF,TGTGCCAGCAGTTACGGAGGGGTCGGCTACACCTTC
TRBJ1-1,TRBD1,TRBV7-9,few,12,CASGQVNTEAFF,TGTGCCAGCGGACAGGTGAACACTGAAGCTTTCTTT
TRBJ2-2,-,TRBV18,-,14,CASSPTGLTGELFF,TGTGCCAGCTCACCCACAGGGTTGACCGGGGAGCTGTTTTTT
TRBJ2-2,TRBD2,TRBV11-3,-,17,CASSSGGLADNTGELFF,TGTGCCAGCAGCTCGGGAGGACTAGCGGATAACACCGGGGAGCTGTTTTTT
TRBJ1-5,-,TRBV11-2,once,14,CASSPRTEDQPQHF,TGTGCCAGCAGCCCCAGGACAGAAGACCAGCCCCAGCATTTT
TRBJ1-3,-,TRBV19,once,14,CASSIGVSGNTIYF,TGTGCCAGTAGTATAGGAGTCTCTGGAAACACCATATATTTT
TRBJ1-5,-,TRBV4-1,-,16,CASSQDGDLTNQPQHF,TGCGCCAGCAGCCAAGATGGGGATTTGACGAATCAGCCCCAGCATTTT
TRBJ1-5,-,TRBV18,-,14,CASSPDAINQPQHF,TGTGCCAGCTCCCCCGACGCTATCAATCAGCCCCAGCATTTT
TRBJ2-7,-,TRBV7-8,-,15,CASSLVRKGGYEQYF,TGTGCCAGCAGCTTAGTTAGGAAGGGTGGGTACGAGCAGTACTTC
TRBJ2-7,TRBD1,TRBV10-1,-,14,CASSLDRVAYEQYF,TGCGCCAGCAGCCTCGACAGGGTGGCCTACGAGCAGTACTTC
TRBJ1-4,-,TRBV19,-,14,CASSTRASGEKLFF,TGTGCCAGTAGTACCCGGGCTTCGGGAGAAAAACTGTTTTTT
TRBJ2-7,-,TRBV7-6,-,12,CASSPQGKEQYF,TGTGCCAGCAGCCCCCAGGGGAAAGAGCAGTACTTC
TRBJ2-7,-,TRBV6-6,-,13,CASSYEGSYEQYF,TGTGCCAGCAGTTACGAGGGCTCCTACGAGCAGTACTTC
TRBJ2-7,TRBD1,TRBV7-6,once,15,CASSLAPGQSYEQYF,TGTGCCAGCAGCTTAGCGCCGGGACAGTCATACGAGCAGTACTTC
TRBJ1-2,TRBD1,TRBV6-6,-,14,CASSRQGASYGYTF,TGTGCCAGCAGTCGACAGGGGGCCTCCTATGGCTACACCTTC
TRBJ1-2,TRBD1,TRBV7-2,-,17,CASSLGPLRQGHYGYTF,TGTGCCAGCAGCTTAGGTCCCCTTCGACAGGGCCACTATGGCTACACCTTC
TRBJ2-7,-,TRBV5-1,-,13,CASSLGRDYEQYF,TGCGCCAGCAGCTTGGGAAGGGACTACGAGCAGTACTTC
TRBJ2-2,-,TRBV5-5,-,16,CASSLYGGVDTGELFF,TGTGCCAGCAGCTTGTACGGGGGAGTAGATACCGGGGAGCTGTTTTTT
TRBJ2-3,TRBD2,TRBV11-2,-,15,CASSATSGRTSTQYF,TGTGCCAGCAGCGCCACTAGCGGGAGAACGAGTACGCAGTATTTT
TRBJ2-7,TRBD1,TRBV15,-,15,CATSRDRQGAGEQYF,TGTGCCACCAGCAGAGATCGGCAGGGGGCAGGCGAGCAGTACTTC